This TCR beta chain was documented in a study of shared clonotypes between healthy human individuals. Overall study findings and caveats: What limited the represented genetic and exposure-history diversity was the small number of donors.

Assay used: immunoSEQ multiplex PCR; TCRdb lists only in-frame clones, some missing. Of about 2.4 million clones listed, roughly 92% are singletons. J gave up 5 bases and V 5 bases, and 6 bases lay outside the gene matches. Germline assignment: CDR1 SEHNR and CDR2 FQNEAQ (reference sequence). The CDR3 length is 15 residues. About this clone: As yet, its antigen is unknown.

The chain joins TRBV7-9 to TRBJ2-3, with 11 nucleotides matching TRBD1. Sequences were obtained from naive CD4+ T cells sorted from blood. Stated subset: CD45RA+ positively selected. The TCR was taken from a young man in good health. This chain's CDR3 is CASSRRTGGKDTQYF. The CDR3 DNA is TGTGCCAGCAGCCGCCGGACAGGGGGCAAAGATACGCAGTATTTT.